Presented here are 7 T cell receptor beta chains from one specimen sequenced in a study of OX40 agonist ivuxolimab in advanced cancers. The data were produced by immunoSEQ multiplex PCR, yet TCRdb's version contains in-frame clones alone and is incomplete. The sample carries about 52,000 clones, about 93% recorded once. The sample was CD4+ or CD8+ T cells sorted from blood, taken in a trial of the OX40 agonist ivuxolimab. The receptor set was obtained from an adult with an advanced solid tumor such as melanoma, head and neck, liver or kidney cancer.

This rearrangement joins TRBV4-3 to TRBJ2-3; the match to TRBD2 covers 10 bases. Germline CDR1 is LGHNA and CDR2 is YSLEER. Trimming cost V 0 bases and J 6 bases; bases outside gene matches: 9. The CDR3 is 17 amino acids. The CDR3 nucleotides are TGCGCCAGCAGCCAAGATCTGAATTTAGCGGGAGGCGATACGCAGTATTTT. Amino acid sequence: CASSQDLNLAGGDTQYF.

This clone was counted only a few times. In nucleotides, the CDR3 is TGTGCCAGCAGCGGACCGGTCGTAGAACCCGGGGAGCTGTTTTTT. Translating gives CASSGPVVEPGELFF. This sequence joins TRBV9 and TRBJ2-2; D is uncertain. With 3 bases removed from V and 6 bases from J, the gap between germline ends came to 15 bases. CDR1 and CDR2 (germline): SGDLS, YYNGEE. This CDR3 is built from 15 residues.

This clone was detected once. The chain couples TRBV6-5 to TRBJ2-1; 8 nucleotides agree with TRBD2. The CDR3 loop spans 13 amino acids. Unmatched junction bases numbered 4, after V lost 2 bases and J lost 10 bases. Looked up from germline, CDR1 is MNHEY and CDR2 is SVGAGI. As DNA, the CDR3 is TGTGCCAGCAGTTACGGTAGCGGGATCGAGCAGTTCTTC. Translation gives CASSYGSGIEQFF.

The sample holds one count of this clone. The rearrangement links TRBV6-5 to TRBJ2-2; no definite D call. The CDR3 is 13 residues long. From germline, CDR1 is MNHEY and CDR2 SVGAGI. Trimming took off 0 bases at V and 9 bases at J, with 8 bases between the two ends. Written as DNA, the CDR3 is TGTGCCAGCAGTTACTCCGTGCCCTGGGAGCTGTTTTTT. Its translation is CASSYSVPWELFF.

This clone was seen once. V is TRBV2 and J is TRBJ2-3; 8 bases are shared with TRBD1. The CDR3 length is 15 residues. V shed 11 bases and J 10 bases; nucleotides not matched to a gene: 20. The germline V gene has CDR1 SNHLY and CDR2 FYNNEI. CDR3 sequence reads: CACRPGQVPRDAQYF. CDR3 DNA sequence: TGTGCCTGCCGTCCGGGACAGGTCCCGCGGGACGCGCAGTATTTT.

DNA for the CDR3: TGTGCCAGCAGTTTGACCGGGGGTATAGATAATGAAAAACTGTTTTTT. Protein product: CASSLTGGIDNEKLFF. This chain links TRBV27 with TRBJ1-4; D is perhaps TRBD1 (5 bases). Germline V gene data show CDR1 as MNHEY and CDR2 as SMNVEV (reference sequence). This CDR3 is 16 amino acids long. The V end was cut by 3 bases, the J end by 4 bases, with 15 bases between.

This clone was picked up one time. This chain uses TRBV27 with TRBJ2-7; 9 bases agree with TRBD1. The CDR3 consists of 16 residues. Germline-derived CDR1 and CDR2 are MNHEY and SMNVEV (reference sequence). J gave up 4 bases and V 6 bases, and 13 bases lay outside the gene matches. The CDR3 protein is CASSILTGTGIYEQYF. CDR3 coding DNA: TGTGCCAGCAGCATACTAACCGGGACAGGGATATACGAGCAGTACTTC.